These T cell receptor beta chains were read from a single sample in a study of neurological immune-mediated disorders. TCRdb re-called the 5' RACE reads through MiXCR, storing one row per CDR3 protein. The profile shows about 80,000 distinct CDR3 sequences, nearly 6% of them singletons. The material sequenced was PBMCs. The origin of the receptors is a woman aged 55-69 years with multiple sclerosis. CDR3s include the opening cysteine and the closing phenylalanine or tryptophan. The D gene is left open where the match is weak. The size field is filled for only some rows; it gives once, few, many or a size class.

v_call,clone_size,j_call,cdr3_length,d_call,cdr3_aa,cdr3_nt
TRBV18,many,TRBJ1-4,14,TRBD1,CASSQDRETEKLFF,TGTGCCAGCTCACAGGACAGGGAGACCGAAAAACTGTTTTTT
TRBV20-1,many,TRBJ2-1,15,TRBD2,CSASALAGGGNEQFF,TGCAGTGCTAGCGCACTAGCGGGGGGTGGTAATGAGCAGTTCTTC
TRBV6-5,many,TRBJ1-1,13,-,CASRPNRNTEAFF,TGTGCCAGCAGACCCAACCGTAACACTGAAGCTTTCTTT
TRBV5-1,-,TRBJ2-2,15,-,CASKRWGEDTGELFF,TGCGCCAGCAAGAGGTGGGGGGAAGACACCGGGGAGCTGTTTTTT
TRBV5-1,many,TRBJ2-7,14,-,CASRVQGSSYEQYF,TGCGCCAGCAGAGTACAGGGTAGCTCCTACGAGCAGTACTTC
TRBV12-3/TRBV12-4,many,TRBJ2-7,13,-,CASRAATPYEQYF,TGTGCCAGCAGGGCAGCCACACCCTACGAGCAGTACTTC
TRBV5-1,many,TRBJ1-1,15,TRBD1,CASSSSTGWGTEAFF,TGCGCCAGCAGCTCTTCGACAGGGTGGGGCACTGAAGCTTTCTTT
TRBV7-2,many,TRBJ1-4,16,TRBD1,CASSRDRGQTNEKLFF,TGTGCCAGCAGCCGGGACAGGGGACAAACTAATGAAAAACTGTTTTTT
TRBV7-9,few,TRBJ2-2,16,-,CASSSFPGGNTGELFF,TGTGCCAGCAGCTCCTTTCCTGGGGGGAACACCGGGGAGCTGTTTTTT
TRBV7-9,many,TRBJ2-7,15,TRBD1,CASSHNRGPAYEQYF,TGTGCCAGCAGCCACAACAGGGGACCAGCCTACGAGCAGTACTTC
TRBV19,-,TRBJ2-2,14,-,CASSPYADTGELFF,TGTGCCAGTAGTCCGTACGCGGACACCGGGGAGCTGTTTTTT
TRBV11-2,many,TRBJ2-1,17,TRBD1,CASSLVARDRGFDEQFF,TGTGCCAGCAGCTTAGTAGCTCGGGACAGGGGGTTTGATGAGCAGTTCTTC
TRBV20-1,many,TRBJ2-5,13,TRBD2,CSAGGSGGETQYF,TGCAGTGCCGGGGGAAGCGGGGGAGAGACCCAGTACTTC
TRBV5-1,many,TRBJ1-4,12,-,CASRADGEKLFF,TGCGCCAGCAGAGCAGATGGAGAAAAACTGTTTTTT
TRBV12-3/TRBV12-4,many,TRBJ1-3,15,TRBD1,CASRQQGAFGNTIYF,TGTGCCAGCAGGCAACAGGGGGCCTTTGGAAACACCATATATTTT
TRBV12-3/TRBV12-4,many,TRBJ2-2,16,-,CASSHKADRLSGELFF,TGTGCCAGCAGTCACAAGGCCGACCGACTGAGCGGGGAGCTGTTTTTT
TRBV20-1,-,TRBJ2-5,17,TRBD2,CSATAGLAWGGIETQYF,TGCAGTGCTACCGCTGGACTAGCGTGGGGGGGGATCGAGACCCAGTACTTC
TRBV5-1,few,TRBJ2-5,15,-,CASSLAEENQETQYF,TGCGCCAGCAGCTTAGCTGAGGAGAATCAAGAGACCCAGTACTTC
TRBV6-5,many,TRBJ1-3,15,-,CASISDRYSGNTIYF,TGTGCCAGCATTTCAGACCGCTACTCTGGAAACACCATATATTTT
TRBV28,many,TRBJ1-1,15,-,CASSSLRGMNTEAFF,TGTGCCAGCAGTTCCCTACGCGGTATGAACACTGAAGCTTTCTTT
TRBV27,-,TRBJ2-7,15,-,CASSFGSGGGYEQYF,TGTGCCAGCAGTTTTGGCTCCGGGGGCGGTTACGAGCAGTACTTC
TRBV20-1,many,TRBJ2-2,15,-,CSARASLASAGELFF,TGCAGTGCTAGAGCAAGCTTAGCGTCGGCCGGGGAGCTGTTTTTT
TRBV12-3/TRBV12-4,many,TRBJ2-3,14,-,CASSLMGSTDTQYF,TGTGCCAGCAGTTTGATGGGGAGCACAGATACGCAGTATTTT
TRBV5-1,many,TRBJ1-2,12,-,CASSLDTYGYTF,TGCGCCAGCAGCCTCGATACCTATGGCTACACCTTC
TRBV10-3,few,TRBJ1-4,16,-,CAISDRGASTNEKLFF,TGTGCCATCAGTGATCGGGGGGCCTCAACTAATGAAAAACTGTTTTTT